A selection of T cell receptor beta chains follows, all from one sample in a study of OX40 agonist ivuxolimab in advanced cancers. Assay: immunoSEQ multiplex PCR; the TCRdb copy retains only in-frame clones and omits some. The data show fewer than 30,000 clones, about 85% seen once. The specimen was CD4+ or CD8+ T cells sorted from blood, collected in a trial of the OX40 agonist ivuxolimab. The receptor set was obtained from an adult with an advanced solid tumor such as melanoma, head and neck, liver or kidney cancer. Both conserved end residues are part of each CDR3. The D gene is left open where the match is weak. Some rows mark clone size as missing; the rest say once, few, many or name a class of expanded clone.

j_gene: TRBJ2-5; len: 14; v_gene: TRBV4-1; d_gene: -; abundance: -; CDR3nt: TGCGCCAGCAGCCAAGGACTATACGAAGAGACCCAGTACTTC; CDR3aa: CASSQGLYEETQYF
j_gene: TRBJ1-3; len: 16; v_gene: TRBV2; d_gene: -; abundance: -; CDR3nt: TGTGCCACCCGGAGTCGGGGGCTACAATCTGGAAACACCATATATTTT; CDR3aa: CATRSRGLQSGNTIYF
j_gene: TRBJ2-7; len: 17; v_gene: TRBV4-1; d_gene: -; abundance: few; CDR3nt: TGCGCCAGCAGCCAAGAGCGGGTCAGACTAAGCTCCTACGAGCAGTACTTC; CDR3aa: CASSQERVRLSSYEQYF
j_gene: TRBJ2-7; len: 15; v_gene: TRBV19; d_gene: TRBD1; abundance: -; CDR3nt: TGTGCCAGTAGTATAGGTAGGACAGGGCTTTTCGAGCAGTACTTC; CDR3aa: CASSIGRTGLFEQYF
j_gene: TRBJ2-3; len: 14; v_gene: TRBV28; d_gene: -; abundance: -; CDR3nt: TGTGCCAGCAGCCGCGTGTTTGGGGGAGATACGCAGTATTTT; CDR3aa: CASSRVFGGDTQYF
j_gene: TRBJ2-1; len: 15; v_gene: TRBV27; d_gene: -; abundance: -; CDR3nt: TGTGCCAGCAGTTTATCAGTTACTTCCTACAATGAGCAGTTCTTC; CDR3aa: CASSLSVTSYNEQFF
j_gene: TRBJ2-1; len: 17; v_gene: TRBV7-6; d_gene: TRBD2; abundance: once; CDR3nt: TGTGCCAGCAGCTTACGGCTAGCGGGAGTGACCCACAATGAGCAGTTCTTC; CDR3aa: CASSLRLAGVTHNEQFF
j_gene: TRBJ2-2; len: 14; v_gene: TRBV7-7; d_gene: TRBD1; abundance: -; CDR3nt: TGTGCTAGCAGCAGGACAGGGTGGACCGGGGAGCTGTTTTTT; CDR3aa: CASSRTGWTGELFF
j_gene: TRBJ1-2; len: 14; v_gene: TRBV5-5; d_gene: -; abundance: -; CDR3nt: TGTGCCAGCAGCTTGGATCGGGTGAACTATGGCTACACCTTC; CDR3aa: CASSLDRVNYGYTF
j_gene: TRBJ2-1; len: 13; v_gene: TRBV5-6; d_gene: -; abundance: -; CDR3nt: TGTGCCAGCAGCTCTCTACTTTACAATGAGCAGTTCTTC; CDR3aa: CASSSLLYNEQFF
j_gene: TRBJ2-1; len: 16; v_gene: TRBV7-6; d_gene: -; abundance: -; CDR3nt: TGTGCCAGCAGCTATTGGCGGTCGAGCTCCTACAATGAGCAGTTCTTC; CDR3aa: CASSYWRSSSYNEQFF
j_gene: TRBJ1-3; len: 16; v_gene: TRBV7-6; d_gene: TRBD1; abundance: -; CDR3nt: TGTGCCAGCAGCCTCGGGACAGCTAGCTCTGGAAACACCATATATTTT; CDR3aa: CASSLGTASSGNTIYF